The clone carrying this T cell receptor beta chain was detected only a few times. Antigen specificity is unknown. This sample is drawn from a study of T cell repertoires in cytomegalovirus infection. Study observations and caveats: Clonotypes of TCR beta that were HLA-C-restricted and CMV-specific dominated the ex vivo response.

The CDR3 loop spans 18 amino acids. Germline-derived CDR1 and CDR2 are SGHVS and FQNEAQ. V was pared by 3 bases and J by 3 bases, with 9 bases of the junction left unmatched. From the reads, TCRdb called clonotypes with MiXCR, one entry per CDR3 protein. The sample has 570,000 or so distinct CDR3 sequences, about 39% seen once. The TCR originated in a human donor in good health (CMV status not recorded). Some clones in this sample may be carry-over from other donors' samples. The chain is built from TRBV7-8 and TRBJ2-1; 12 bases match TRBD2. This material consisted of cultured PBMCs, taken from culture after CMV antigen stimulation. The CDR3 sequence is CASSLPRLAGADYNEQFF. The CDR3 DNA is TGTGCCAGCAGCTTGCCCCGACTAGCGGGGGCGGACTACAATGAGCAGTTCTTC.